This TCR beta chain comes out of a study of shared clonotypes between healthy human individuals. TCRdb keeps only in-frame clones here, not all; method: immunoSEQ multiplex PCR. Seen here are 2 million to 2.5 million clones, approximately 90% observed once, and the top ten hold 0.37%. V dropped 4 bases and J dropped 4 bases, with 10 bases sitting between them. The germline gives CDR1 SNHLY, CDR2 FYNNEI. The CDR3 length is 13 residues. This rearrangement joins TRBV2 to TRBJ2-5, with D uncertain. This sequence was found in a man aged 18 to 29 in good health. Some clones in this sample may be carry-over from other donors' samples. Sequencing input: naive CD4+ T cells from PBMCs. Indicated subset: CD45RA+ positively selected. CDR3 DNA: TGTGCCAGCAGTGTTAGGGCCCTAGAGACCCAGTACTTC. Translated, it gives CASSVRALETQYF.